This T cell receptor (beta chain) derives from a study of blood T cell repertoires in COVID-19. V gave up 5 bases and J gave up 5 bases; unmatched junction bases: 5. From germline, CDR1 is SEHNR and CDR2 FQNEAQ (reference sequence). The CDR3 is 15 residues long. Sequencing used immunoSEQ multiplex PCR; TCRdb keeps in-frame clones, though not all of them. Of approximately 61,000 clones listed, approximately 86% are singletons. Sequencing was carried out using peripheral blood. The rearrangement links TRBV7-9 to TRBJ1-4; 10 bases fit TRBD1. The TCR was taken from an older man with acute or convalescent COVID-19. The CDR3 reads CASSLGTGVNEKLFF. CDR3 bases: TGTGCCAGCAGCCTAGGGACAGGGGTAAATGAAAAACTGTTTTTT. The full variable domain, rest sourced from reference TRBV7-9 and TRBJ1-4, is DTGVSQNPRHKITKRGQNVTFRCDPISEHNRLYWYRQTLGQGPEFLTYFQNEAQLEKSRLLSDRFSAERPKGSFSTLEIQRTEQGDSAMYLCASSLGTGVNEKLFFGSGTQLSVL.